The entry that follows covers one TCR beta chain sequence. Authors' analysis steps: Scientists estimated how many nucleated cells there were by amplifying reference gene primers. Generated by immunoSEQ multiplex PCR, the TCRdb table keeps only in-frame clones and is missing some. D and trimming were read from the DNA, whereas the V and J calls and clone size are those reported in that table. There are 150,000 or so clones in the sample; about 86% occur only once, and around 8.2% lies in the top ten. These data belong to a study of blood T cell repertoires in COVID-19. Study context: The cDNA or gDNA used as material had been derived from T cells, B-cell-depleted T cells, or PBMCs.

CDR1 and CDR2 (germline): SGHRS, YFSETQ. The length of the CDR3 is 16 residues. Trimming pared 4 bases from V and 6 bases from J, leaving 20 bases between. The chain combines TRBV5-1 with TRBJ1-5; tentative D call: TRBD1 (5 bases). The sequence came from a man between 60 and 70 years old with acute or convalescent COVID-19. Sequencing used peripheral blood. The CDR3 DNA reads TGCGCCAGCAGCCCTGGGCCGGGGGTGATCGGTCAGCCCCAGCATTTT. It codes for CASSPGPGVIGQPQHF. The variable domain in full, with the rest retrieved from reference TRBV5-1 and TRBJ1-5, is KAGVTQTPRYLIKTRGQQVTLSCSPISGHRSVSWYQQTPGQGLQFLFEYFSETQRNKGNFPGRFSGRQFSNSRSEMNVSTLELGDSALYLCASSPGPGVIGQPQHFGDGTRLSIL.